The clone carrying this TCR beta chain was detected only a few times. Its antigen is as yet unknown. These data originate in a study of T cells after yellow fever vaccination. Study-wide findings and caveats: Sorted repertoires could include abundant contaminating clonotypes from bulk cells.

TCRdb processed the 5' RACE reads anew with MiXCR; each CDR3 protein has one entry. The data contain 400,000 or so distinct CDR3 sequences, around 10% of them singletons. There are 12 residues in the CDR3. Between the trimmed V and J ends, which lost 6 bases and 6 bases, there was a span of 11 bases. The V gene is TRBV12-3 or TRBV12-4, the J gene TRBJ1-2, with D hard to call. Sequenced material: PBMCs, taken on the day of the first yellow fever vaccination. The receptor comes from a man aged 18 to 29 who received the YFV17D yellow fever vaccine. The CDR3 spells CASRWTGHGYTF. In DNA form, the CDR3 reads TGTGCCAGCAGGTGGACCGGGCATGGCTACACCTTC.